The text below deals with one T cell receptor (beta chain). Its antigen is unidentified. Regions amplified from RNA transcripts were the TCR beta CDR3 regions. TCR CDR3 underwent first-round RT-PCR with the HTBI primer set. From the multiplex PCR reads, TCRdb called clonotypes with MiXCR, one entry per CDR3 protein. The profile shows about 420,000 distinct CDR3 sequences, 15% to 18% of them singletons. The record originates from a study of T cells in Graves' hyperthyroidism and ophthalmopathy. Using around 10 ml of fresh peripheral blood, PBMCs were prepared. Broader study findings: Ophthalmopathy prediction by the model preceded onset by a median about 6 months.

The CDR3 has 17 residues. CDR1 and CDR2 (germline): MNHGY, SVAAGI. The ends were cut back, 3 bases at V and 4 bases at J, with 18 bases in the middle. The chain combines TRBV6-9 with TRBJ1-4; D is perhaps TRBD1 (5 bases). This clonotype was sampled from a woman aged 18-29 years with Graves' hyperthyroidism. Sequenced input: blood. Here the CDR3 DNA reads TGTGCCAGCAGTTACTCAAAGCGGGGACTGTTTAATGAAAAACTGTTTTTT. Translation: CASSYSKRGLFNEKLFF.